This T cell receptor (beta chain) was found in a study of cytomegalovirus exposure and HLA in healthy donors. Researchers ran the PCR with 60 Vbeta and 13 Jbeta primers. Sequencing was performed with immunoSEQ multiplex PCR; in TCRdb, only in-frame clones are kept and a portion is missing. The sample includes under 200,000 clones, about four fifths of them seen just once. The source material was PBMCs. The TCR was taken from a man aged 25 to 40 in good health and CMV-seronegative.

In DNA form, the CDR3 reads TGTGCCAGTAGTATAGCGGGGGTCACAGATACGCAGTATTTT. Translating gives CASSIAGVTDTQYF. The rearrangement joins TRBV19 to TRBJ2-3, with D perhaps matching TRBD2 (6 bases). Germline values: CDR1 LNHDA, CDR2 SQIVND (reference sequence). With 1 base removed from V and 2 bases from J, the gap between germline ends came to 7 bases. The length of the CDR3 is 14 residues.